The 20 T cell receptor beta chains given below trace back to one sample, sequenced in a study of Graves' ophthalmopathy and Graves' hyperthyroidism. Amplifying from RNA transcripts, the study obtained TCR beta CDR3 regions. HTBI primers were employed in first-round RT-PCR, then a second-round multiplex PCR followed. From the multiplex PCR reads, TCRdb called clonotypes with MiXCR, one entry per CDR3 protein. Altogether around 520,000 distinct CDR3 sequences are present, approximately 35% being singletons, with the ten largest covering roughly 4%. Sequencing was performed on peripheral blood or thyroid tissue (not recorded which). Every receptor here comes from an adult man with Graves' hyperthyroidism.

V gene TRBV9 combines with J gene TRBJ1-6; D may be TRBD1 (6 bases). This CDR3 is built from 14 residues. Trimming shortened V by 3 bases and J by 5 bases, and 9 bases separated the two germline ends. Germline CDR1 is SGDLS and CDR2 is YYNGEE. CDR3 coding DNA: TGTGCCAGCAGCGCGACAGGAAATAATTCACCCCTCCACTTT. It encodes CASSATGNNSPLHF.

This clonotype was counted at least ten times. The chain links TRBV24-1 to TRBJ1-6, with TRBD1 matching over 9 bases. Germline assignment: CDR1 KGHDR and CDR2 SFDVKD. The CDR3 loop spans 19 amino acids. The V gene end was trimmed by 1 base and the J gene end by 1 base; junction bases not matched to a gene: 7. CDR3 amino acids: CATSDFGTGIRSYNSPLHF. In DNA form, the CDR3 reads TGTGCCACCAGTGATTTTGGGACAGGGATAAGGTCCTATAATTCACCCCTCCACTTT.

J is TRBJ2-7 and V is TRBV29-1; D is possibly TRBD2 (5 bases). Per the germline V gene, CDR1 is SQVTM and CDR2 is ANQGSEA. Trimming cost V 3 bases and J 4 bases, with 19 bases left between them. The CDR3 is 15 amino acids. CDR3 DNA sequence: TGCAGCGTTGAGGGGTCGGAGCGAGGGTTATACGAGCAGTACTTC. The encoded protein is CSVEGSERGLYEQYF.

There are a few counts of this clonotype. The chain carries TRBV7-9 and TRBJ1-6, with 8 bases fitting TRBD1. Germline V CDR1 and CDR2: SEHNR, FQNEAQ (reference sequence). V lost 8 bases to trimming and J lost 0 bases; unmatched junction nucleotides: 3. This CDR3 region has 15 residues. The CDR3 protein is CASGTGASYNSPLHF. For the CDR3, the DNA is TGTGCCAGCGGGACAGGAGCCTCCTATAATTCACCCCTCCACTTT.

The genes are TRBV7-9 and TRBJ2-7; TRBD1 is a possible D gene (5 bases). The germline V and J ends were trimmed by 5 bases and 9 bases, with 23 bases remaining between them. Germline CDR1 is SEHNR and CDR2 is FQNEAQ (reference sequence). This CDR3 has 15 residues. CDR3 coding DNA: TGTGCCAGCAGCCAAGATCAGGGCGGATACGGCTGGCAGTACTTC. This translates into CASSQDQGGYGWQYF.

With respect to this clonotype: Since no conserved phenylalanine or tryptophan closes the CDR3, a read error is the likely cause. DNA of the CDR3: TGTGCCAGCAGTTACAGGACAGTCAATCAGCCCCAGCATCTT. It translates to CASSYRTVNQPQHL. This rearrangement joins TRBV6-6 to TRBJ1-5; D is possibly TRBD1 (6 bases). The CDR3 is 14 residues long. The germline V gene has CDR1 MNHNY and CDR2 SVGAGI (reference sequence). The V end was cut by 2 bases, the J end by 3 bases, with 8 bases between.

A few counts support this clonotype. The chain is built from TRBV29-1 and TRBJ2-7; D uncertain. The J call is doubtful: the DNA matches TRBJ2-1 better. The CDR3 totals 10 residues. Germline V gene sequence: CDR1 SQVTM, CDR2 ANQGSEA. In nucleotides, the CDR3 is TGCAGCGTTGGGATGGCCGAGCAGTTCTTC. Its translation: CSVGMAEQFF.

This clonotype was seen many times. This rearrangement joins TRBV7-8 to TRBJ2-6, with D perhaps matching TRBD1 (6 bases). The CDR3 runs 18 residues. Trimming shortened V by 3 bases and J by 0 bases, and 15 bases separated the two germline ends. Germline-derived CDR1 and CDR2 are SGHVS and FQNEAQ. The CDR3 region is CASSFKQGSFSGANVLTF. The CDR3, as DNA: TGTGCCAGCAGCTTTAAACAGGGTAGTTTCTCTGGGGCCAACGTCCTGACTTTC.

Only a few counts were recorded for this clonotype. This chain joins TRBV20-1 and TRBJ1-1; 7 nucleotides agree with TRBD1. The CDR3 has 14 amino acids. V was clipped by 2 bases and J by 2 bases; unmatched bases: 5. The germline gives CDR1 DFQATT, CDR2 SNEGSKA (reference sequence). Here the CDR3 reads CSARPGQINTEAFF. The CDR3, as DNA: TGCAGTGCTAGACCGGGACAGATAAACACTGAAGCTTTCTTT.

The chain uses TRBV7-9 and TRBJ1-5, with 9 bases matching TRBD1. CDR1 and CDR2 (germline): SEHNR, FQNEAQ (reference sequence). The V segment lost 3 bases and the J segment 5 bases; nucleotides outside the gene matches: 2. The CDR3 length is 14 residues. CDR3 DNA: TGTGCCAGCAGCTTGGACAGGGGAGATCAGCCCCAGCATTTT. Translated, it gives CASSLDRGDQPQHF.

This clonotype was counted between two and nine times. The chain couples TRBV9 to TRBJ1-3; 10 nucleotides line up with TRBD1. Trimming took 4 bases from V and 4 from J; bases not matched to a gene: 11. CDR3 length: 17 amino acids. Germline V gene lookup returns CDR1 SGDLS and CDR2 YYNGEE. The CDR3 DNA is TGTGCCAGCAGCTCTACCCGACAGGGGGCCCCCGGAAACACCATATATTTT. Translation gives CASSSTRQGAPGNTIYF.

The chain employs TRBV10-3 and TRBJ2-7; TRBD2 matches at 14 bases. The V and J ends lost 10 bases and 2 bases, in that order; junction bases with no gene match: 7. In germline, CDR1 is ENHRY, CDR2 SYGVKD. This CDR3 has 15 residues. CDR3 in amino acids: CATTGTSGGPYEQYF. The CDR3 DNA reads as TGTGCCACAACCGGGACTAGCGGGGGACCCTACGAGCAGTACTTC.

J is TRBJ1-3 and V is TRBV29-1; 8 bases line up with TRBD1. The length of the CDR3 is 15 residues. With 6 bases clipped from V and 0 bases from J, the junction kept 7 bases outside the gene matches. CDR1 and CDR2 (germline): SQVTM, ANQGSEA. The CDR3 reads CSVLPGQVSGNTIYF. As DNA, the CDR3 is TGCAGCGTGCTACCGGGACAGGTCTCTGGAAACACCATATATTTT.

This clonotype was detected a few times. V usage is TRBV7-9 and J usage is TRBJ1-1, with 7 bases fitting TRBD1. The CDR3 length is 14 residues. The germline gives CDR1 SEHNR, CDR2 FQNEAQ (reference sequence). Losses at the gene ends were 5 bases for V and 4 bases for J; bases not matched to a gene: 7. The CDR3: CASSRGQPFTEAFF. For the CDR3, the DNA is TGTGCCAGCAGCAGGGGACAGCCTTTCACTGAAGCTTTCTTT.

In this sample, this clonotype turned up many times. The V gene is TRBV20-1, the J gene TRBJ2-7; possibly TRBD2 for D (6 bases). CDR1 and CDR2 from the germline V gene are DFQATT and SNEGSKA (reference sequence). Trimming removed 6 bases from V and 0 bases from J, with 18 bases in between. The CDR3 totals 15 residues. CDR3 sequence (DNA): TGCAGTGCCCATGCTAGCGACGACGACTCCTACGAGCAGTACTTC. It translates to CSAHASDDDSYEQYF.

The chain has TRBV19 and TRBJ1-5; 10 nucleotides match TRBD1. Germline V CDR1 and CDR2: LNHDA, SQIVND (reference sequence). With 5 bases clipped from V and 7 bases from J, the junction kept 5 bases outside the gene matches. The CDR3 loop spans 14 amino acids. CDR3 in DNA: TGTGCCAGTAGTCCCGGGACAGGGGCCCAGCCCCAGCATTTT. It yields the protein CASSPGTGAQPQHF.

This clonotype was counted at least ten times. This chain joins TRBV6-2 or TRBV6-3 and TRBJ1-1; possibly TRBD1 for D (6 bases). CDR3 length: 14 amino acids. Trimming cost V 5 bases and J 3 bases, with 13 bases left between them. CDR1 and CDR2 from the germline V gene are MNHEY and SVGEGT. This CDR3 is CASSNRQGYTEAFF. The CDR3 region has the DNA TGTGCCAGCAGTAACCGGCAGGGGTACACTGAAGCTTTCTTT.

The chain uses TRBV9 and TRBJ1-5, with 7 positions matching TRBD2. The J call may be faulty, since TRBJ2-3 better matches the DNA end. The CDR3 totals 16 residues. Germline CDR1 SGDLS, CDR2 YYNGEE. CDR3 DNA sequence: TGTGCCAGCAGCACCTACGGGGGGAGTGGCACAGATACGCAGTATTTT. Translating it yields CASSTYGGSGTDTQYF.

This clonotype was found a few times. The genes are TRBV3-1 and TRBJ2-5; D gene unclear. The germline V gene has CDR1 LGHDT and CDR2 YNNKEL (reference sequence). V gave up 3 bases and J gave up 0 bases, with 11 bases separating them. This CDR3 spans 15 amino acids. In nucleotides, the CDR3 is TGTGCCAGCAGCCAGATAAGGACGTACCAAGAGACCCAGTACTTC. Protein product: CASSQIRTYQETQYF.

The V and J genes are TRBV11-3 and TRBJ1-2, with D possibly TRBD1 on 5 matching bases. The CDR3 loop spans 16 amino acids. The V end was cut by 3 bases, the J end by 1 base, with 15 bases between. CDR1 is SGHNT, CDR2 YENEEA, per germline. CDR3 bases: TGTGCCAGCAGCTTGGGGCGGACTCAACTTAACTATGGCTACACCTTC. Protein product: CASSLGRTQLNYGYTF.